This T cell receptor (beta chain) was retrieved from a study of vaccination and CD4 T cells after COVID-19. Looking at the study overall: A median of around 70 days (range 14 to 241) separated dose two from the taking of post-vaccine samples. Cells were stimulated with overlapping spike peptides from SARS-CoV-2, HCoV-NL63, HCoV-OC43 and HCoV-229E. Control cultures received a CEFX pool, an HIV-1 Nef pool, or no peptide.

On this clonotype itself: Its cognate antigen is unknown.

Oncomine TCR Beta short-read sequencing was applied to DNA from cultured CD4+ T cells. It was cultured CD4+ T cells from which genomic DNA was extracted. TCRdb redid the calling of the PCR reads with MiXCR, one entry per CDR3 protein. The sample carries fewer than 20,000 distinct CDR3 sequences, approximately 49% recorded once. Treatment given: roughly 11-day PBMC culture with coronavirus spike peptide pools or control peptides (ViraFEST assay). The sequencing sample was made of CD4+ T cells from blood, cultured in vitro. The receptor's source is a human donor who had recovered from COVID-19.

Here the CDR3 reads CASSDPGTGVINEQFF. CDR3 bases: TGTGCCAGCAGTGACCCCGGGACAGGGGTCATCAATGAGCAGTTCTTC. This chain links TRBV6-1 with TRBJ2-1; 10 bases are shared with TRBD1. The CDR3 is 16 residues long. Germline trimming cut 3 bases from V and 6 bases from J; bases unmatched to any gene: 8. The V gene's germline CDR1 is MNHNS and CDR2 SASEGT.